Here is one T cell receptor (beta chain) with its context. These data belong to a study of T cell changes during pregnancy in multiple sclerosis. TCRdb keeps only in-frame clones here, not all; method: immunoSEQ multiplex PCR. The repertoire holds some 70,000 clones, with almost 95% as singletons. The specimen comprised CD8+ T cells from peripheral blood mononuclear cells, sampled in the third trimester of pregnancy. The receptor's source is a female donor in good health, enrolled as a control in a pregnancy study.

The CDR3 DNA is TGTGCCAGTAGGGGACAGGGGCTCTACGAGCAGTACTTC. Its protein is CASRGQGLYEQYF. The chain combines TRBV19 with TRBJ2-7; 10 bases line up with TRBD1. The V segment lost 6 bases and the J segment 3 bases; nucleotides outside the gene matches: 2. CDR3 length: 13 residues. Germline V gene sequence: CDR1 LNHDA, CDR2 SQIVND (reference sequence). The whole variable domain, filled in from reference TRBV19 and TRBJ2-7, reads DGGITQSPKYLFRKEGQNVTLSCEQNLNHDAMYWYRQDPGQGLRLIYYSQIVNDFQKGDIAEGYSVSREKKESFPLTVTSAQKNPTAFYLCASRGQGLYEQYFGPGTRLTVT.